This paragraph reports one T cell receptor beta chain. PCR was performed a second time for roughly 7 to 11 cycles using a sample-barcoded 5' primer and a J-beta primer mix. TCRdb itself ran the 5' RACE reads through MiXCR, one entry per CDR3 protein. This table holds 800,000 or so distinct CDR3 sequences, 60% to 80% found once. These data belong to a study of blood T cells in healthy people across ages. The germline V gene has CDR1 SQVTM and CDR2 ANQGSEA. This CDR3 region has 14 residues. V gave up 1 base and J gave up 4 bases, with 12 bases separating them. The sample taken for sequencing was blood. The chain joins TRBV29-1 to TRBJ2-3; the D gene is possibly TRBD2 (6 bases). This sequence originates from a man aged 25 to 40 in good health. CDR3 DNA: TGCAGCGTTGAAGGGGAGGCAGGCGCAGATACGCAGTATTTT. It encodes CSVEGEAGADTQYF.